This is a list of T cell receptor beta chains from one sample in a study of T cell responses to AZD1222 COVID-19 vaccine. Profiling relied on immunoSEQ multiplex PCR, and the TCRdb table lists in-frame clones only, not all of them. The sample includes approximately 140,000 clones, more than 85% of them seen just once. The source material was peripheral blood, sampled on day 0 of AZD1222 vaccination. Source of these receptors: an adult in good health. Each CDR3 is given with its conserved first and last residue. The D gene is left open where the match is weak. Size tells how often a clone was seen (once, few, many) or the class of an expanded clone, and some rows leave it out.

D	size	V	J	CDR3	DNA
TRBD1	-	TRBV2	TRBJ1-5	CASMGTVDSNQPQHF	TGTGCCAGCATGGGGACAGTGGATAGCAATCAGCCCCAGCATTTT
-	-	TRBV6-1	TRBJ1-1	CASSARQPLGNTEAFF	TGTGCCAGCAGTGCCCGACAGCCTCTAGGGAACACTGAAGCTTTCTTT
TRBD1	-	TRBV28	TRBJ1-2	CASSFPGQGNYGYTF	TGTGCCAGCAGTTTCCCGGGACAGGGTAACTATGGCTACACCTTC
-	-	TRBV6-1	TRBJ1-5	CASSEGTRLMPQHF	TGTGCCAGCAGTGAGGGGACTCGTTTAATGCCCCAGCATTTT
-	-	TRBV3-1/TRBV3-2	TRBJ1-3	CASSQDRAGLNSGNTIYF	TGTGCCAGCAGCCAAGATCGGGCAGGGTTAAACTCTGGAAACACCATATATTTT
-	-	TRBV11-2	TRBJ2-1	CASSPSPGVLWDNEQFF	TGTGCCAGCAGCCCTAGTCCCGGGGTGTTATGGGACAATGAGCAGTTCTTC
TRBD2	-	TRBV9	TRBJ2-1	CASSVASGRGPYNEQFF	TGTGCCAGCAGCGTGGCTAGCGGGAGGGGACCTTACAATGAGCAGTTCTTC
-	-	TRBV21-1	TRBJ1-1	CASILQGTNTEAFF	TGTGCCAGCATCCTACAGGGGACGAACACTGAAGCTTTCTTT
TRBD1	-	TRBV7-3	TRBJ2-1	CASSLNLGQGFGNEQFF	TGTGCCAGCAGCTTAAATCTCGGACAGGGGTTCGGCAATGAGCAGTTCTTC
-	-	TRBV18	TRBJ2-7	CASSPTLGAGEQYF	TGTGCCAGCTCACCCACCCTGGGAGCAGGAGAGCAGTACTTC
TRBD2	-	TRBV20-1	TRBJ2-2	CSASKAGGGELFF	TGCAGTGCTAGTAAAGCGGGGGGTGGGGAGCTGTTTTTT
TRBD2	-	TRBV7-3	TRBJ2-3	CASSLKRGEIDTQYF	TGTGCCAGCAGCTTAAAGCGGGGGGAGATAGATACGCAGTATTTT
-	-	TRBV7-2	TRBJ1-3	CASSLYQGMANTIYF	TGTGCCAGCAGCTTATATCAGGGGATGGCGAACACCATATATTTT
-	-	TRBV6-5	TRBJ1-6	CASNRQNSPLHF	TGTGCCAGCAATCGCCAAAATTCACCCCTCCACTTT
TRBD2	-	TRBV11-1	TRBJ2-7	CASSSPREAGYYEQYF	TGTGCCAGCAGCTCGCCCAGGGAAGCGGGGTATTACGAGCAGTACTTC
TRBD2	-	TRBV5-5	TRBJ2-7	CASSLVAGGTYEQYF	TGTGCCAGCAGCTTGGTAGCGGGGGGCACCTACGAGCAGTACTTC
-	once	TRBV7-9	TRBJ1-1	CASSLEGEFGFMNTEAFF	TGTGCCAGCAGCTTAGAGGGAGAGTTTGGATTCATGAACACTGAAGCTTTCTTT
TRBD1	-	TRBV7-3	TRBJ2-2	CASSLLGGRRTGELFF	TGTGCCAGCAGCTTATTAGGGGGCAGAAGGACCGGGGAGCTGTTTTTT
TRBD1	-	TRBV27	TRBJ2-7	CASSTATGVGYEQYF	TGTGCCAGCAGTACCGCGACAGGGGTGGGATACGAGCAGTACTTC
-	-	TRBV27	TRBJ2-7	CASSLAPGTVYEQYF	TGTGCCAGCAGTTTAGCCCCAGGGACTGTCTACGAGCAGTACTTC
-	-	TRBV29-1	TRBJ2-3	CSVMLSSGTDTQYF	TGCAGCGTCATGCTATCTTCGGGCACAGATACGCAGTATTTT
-	-	TRBV4-1	TRBJ1-2	CASSQEHWAPGDYGYTF	TGCGCCAGCAGCCAAGAACATTGGGCCCCCGGGGACTATGGCTACACCTTC
-	-	TRBV2	TRBJ2-4	CASSRGLGAKNIQYF	TGTGCCAGCAGCAGGGGTCTCGGAGCCAAAAACATTCAGTACTTC
TRBD1	-	TRBV2	TRBJ2-1	CASSEGWTGGPYNEQFF	TGTGCCAGCAGTGAAGGCTGGACAGGGGGCCCCTACAATGAGCAGTTCTTC
TRBD2	-	TRBV25-1	TRBJ2-2	CASSEAGGAPGELFF	TGTGCCAGCAGTGAAGCGGGGGGCGCCCCCGGGGAGCTGTTTTTT
TRBD1	once	TRBV30	TRBJ1-4	CAWKSTGGAKLFF	TGTGCCTGGAAAAGTACAGGGGGCGCAAAACTGTTTTTT
-	once	TRBV6-5	TRBJ1-6	CASWPLDSLNSPLHF	TGTGCCAGCTGGCCGCTCGACAGCCTTAATTCACCCCTCCACTTT
-	few	TRBV14	TRBJ1-2	CASSQGGGANYGYTF	TGTGCCAGCAGCCAAGGCGGTGGCGCAAACTATGGCTACACCTTC
-	-	TRBV12-2	TRBJ2-3	CASRLHTSGRKDTQYF	TGTGCAAGTCGCTTACATACTAGCGGGAGGAAGGATACGCAGTATTTT
-	-	TRBV10-3	TRBJ1-6	CAISLAVGKAPLHF	TGTGCCATCAGTCTTGCGGTAGGGAAAGCACCCCTCCACTTT
-	-	TRBV28	TRBJ1-3	CASRVQGGNTIYF	TGTGCCAGCAGGGTTCAGGGTGGGAACACCATATATTTT
-	once	TRBV27	TRBJ1-5	CASSSGNQPQHF	TGTGCCAGCAGCTCCGGAAATCAGCCCCAGCATTTT
-	-	TRBV6-5	TRBJ2-7	CASSRAVAYEQYF	TGTGCCAGCAGTCGCGCGGTGGCCTACGAGCAGTACTTC
-	-	TRBV19	TRBJ1-1	CASSIVAEGYTEAFF	TGTGCCAGTAGTATTGTGGCGGAAGGGTACACTGAAGCTTTCTTT
TRBD1	-	TRBV27	TRBJ1-1	CASSAGDRARVGF	TGTGCCAGCTCAGCGGGAGACAGGGCGAGGGTGGGCTTT
-	-	TRBV7-2	TRBJ2-1	CASSSDGHLPNEQFF	TGTGCCAGCAGCTCAGACGGACATCTACCCAATGAGCAGTTCTTC
-	-	TRBV4-2	TRBJ1-5	CASSQAWSQPQHF	TGTGCCAGCAGCCAGGCCTGGAGTCAGCCCCAGCATTTT
-	-	TRBV28	TRBJ1-6	CASRKPDPGTNSPLHF	TGTGCCAGCAGGAAACCGGACCCCGGGACCAATTCACCCCTCCACTTT
TRBD2	once	TRBV18	TRBJ2-1	CASSRTSAGNEQFF	TGTGCCAGCTCGCGGACTAGCGCTGGCAATGAGCAGTTCTTC
-	-	TRBV6-2/TRBV6-3	TRBJ2-2	CASSDRAITGELFF	TGTGCCAGCAGTGATAGGGCGATCACCGGGGAGCTGTTTTTT
TRBD1	-	TRBV18	TRBJ2-7	CASSPTGTGSFEQYF	TGTGCCAGCTCACCTACCGGGACAGGGTCCTTCGAGCAGTACTTC
-	-	TRBV7-9	TRBJ1-1	CASSPGTRATTEAFF	TGTGCCAGCAGCCCCGGGACAAGGGCCACCACTGAAGCTTTCTTT
-	-	TRBV19	TRBJ1-1	CASTPIQSRNTEAFF	TGTGCCAGTACCCCGATTCAGAGCAGGAACACTGAAGCTTTCTTT
TRBD1	-	TRBV5-8	TRBJ2-2	CASSLDRGPSGELFF	TGTGCCAGCAGCTTAGACAGGGGTCCGTCCGGGGAGCTGTTTTTT
-	-	TRBV10-3	TRBJ1-1	CAISDQVANTEAFF	TGTGCCATCAGTGATCAGGTAGCGAACACTGAAGCTTTCTTT
-	-	TRBV27	TRBJ1-1	CASSLSRVGTEAFF	TGTGCCAGCAGTTTATCCAGGGTAGGGACTGAAGCTTTCTTT
TRBD2	-	TRBV7-6	TRBJ2-5	CASSLEVGGPGETQYF	TGTGCCAGCAGCTTAGAGGTGGGAGGGCCGGGGGAGACCCAGTACTTC
-	few	TRBV18	TRBJ1-2	CASSPTRQPNYGYTF	TGTGCCAGCTCACCAACGAGACAACCTAACTATGGCTACACCTTC
-	-	TRBV28	TRBJ1-5	CASRQGRNQPQHF	TGTGCCAGCAGACAGGGTCGGAATCAGCCCCAGCATTTT